This T cell receptor beta chain was retrieved from a study of T cell repertoires in cytomegalovirus infection. Looking at the study overall: Carrying CMV and the relevant HLA type showed in public TCR beta signatures.

TCRdb re-analysed the reads in MiXCR, keeping a single row per CDR3 protein. The data hold 500,000 to 600,000 distinct CDR3 sequences, with approximately 16% observed a single time. This clonotype was picked up many times. CDR3 length: 12 amino acids. The V and J ends lost 5 bases and 6 bases respectively, with 10 bases between them. The TCR was taken from a human donor in good health (CMV status not recorded). Some clones in this sample may be carry-over from other donors' samples. This chain connects TRBV12-3 or TRBV12-4 to TRBJ1-1, with D unclear. The specimen was CD8+ T cells from PBMCs. CDR3 protein: CASSKDTPEAFF. CDR3 nucleotide sequence: TGTGCCAGCAGTAAAGATACCCCTGAAGCTTTCTTT.